The TCR beta chain under discussion was sequenced for a study of identical twins. V lost 2 bases to trimming and J lost 0 bases, with 13 bases between them. The CDR3 covers 16 residues. From germline, CDR1 is SGHDN and CDR2 FVKESK. Study findings and constraints: Twins shared beta out-of-frame sequences in excess, but this excess was weaker. Cord blood's abundant beta clonotypes had fewer insertions, unlike memory repertoires. Zero-insertion results could be subject to partial confounding by invariant MAIT and iNKT cells.

On this clonotype: Its antigen is still unknown.

TCRdb passed the 5' RACE reads through MiXCR, listing each CDR3 protein once. The sample yields approximately 350,000 distinct CDR3 sequences, 9% to 15% seen once. The sample also formed part of further work on yellow fever vaccine responses in identical twins. Per that study: In identical twins, vaccine T cell responses appeared partly shared and partly individual.

The J gene is TRBJ1-1, the V gene TRBV14, with D uncertain. The TCR was taken from a woman under 30 in good health. Sequencing input: CD8+ T cells sorted from blood. The CDR3 DNA is TGTGCCAGCAGCCAATTCGCCCTGAATATGAACACTGAAGCTTTCTTT. Translation: CASSQFALNMNTEAFF.